This T cell receptor (beta chain) was found in a study of T cells after somatic rescue of genetic block. The assay was immunoSEQ multiplex PCR, and TCRdb's table has in-frame clones only and misses some. The sample carries about 67,000 clones, about 91% recorded once. Between the trimmed V and J ends, which lost 5 bases and 2 bases, there was a span of 10 bases. CDR1 is PRHDT, CDR2 FYEKMQ, per germline (reference sequence). The CDR3 runs 13 residues. The source material was peripheral blood mononuclear cells (PBMCs). The origin of this receptor is a man between 40 and 49 years old. J is TRBJ2-7 and V is TRBV13; tentative D call: TRBD2 (5 bases). CDR3 region: CASSPGDPYEQYF. As DNA, the CDR3 is TGTGCCAGCAGCCCCGGGGATCCCTACGAGCAGTACTTC.